Following are 27 T cell receptor beta chains from one sample sequenced in a study of blood T cell repertoires in COVID-19. Profiled with immunoSEQ multiplex PCR; TCRdb holds only in-frame clones, not every one. The table shows around 100,000 clones, with approximately 86% occurring only once. The sequenced material came from peripheral blood. The origin of the receptors is a man at least 80 years old with acute or convalescent COVID-19.

A word on this clone: At the DNA level, this CDR3 is encoded by other sequences in the same sample as well. The genes are TRBV6-2 or TRBV6-3 and TRBJ1-5, with D hard to call. The V and J ends lost 0 bases and 6 bases respectively, with 6 bases between them. Germline V gene lookup returns CDR1 MNHEY and CDR2 SVGEGT. The CDR3 length is 13 residues. The CDR3 reads CASSYSTGQPQHF. The CDR3 DNA reads TGTGCCAGCAGTTACTCCACCGGTCAGCCCCAGCATTTT.

The chain uses TRBV7-2 and TRBJ2-7; 8 bases fit TRBD2. CDR1 and CDR2 (germline): SGHTA, FQGNSA. V lost 0 bases to trimming and J lost 3 bases; unmatched junction nucleotides: 4. The CDR3 totals 15 residues. The CDR3 is CASSLASGSDYEQYF. The CDR3 coding sequence is TGTGCCAGCAGCTTAGCCAGCGGGAGTGACTACGAGCAGTACTTC.

V is TRBV4-2 and J is TRBJ2-2; 9 bases match TRBD2. Germline V gene lookup returns CDR1 LGHNA and CDR2 YNFKEQ. The CDR3 spans 16 residues. V gave up 1 base and J gave up 6 bases; unmatched junction bases: 6. CDR3 residues: CASSQGAREGSGELFF. DNA of the CDR3: TGTGCCAGCAGCCAAGGTGCGCGGGAGGGCTCCGGGGAGCTGTTTTTT.

This rearrangement joins TRBV29-1 to TRBJ2-2; D is unclear. Trimming took off 1 base at V and 1 base at J, with 4 bases between the two ends. There are 13 residues in the CDR3. Germline lookup yields CDR1 SQVTM and CDR2 ANQGSEA. The chain's CDR3 is CSVEGQNTGELFF. The CDR3 DNA is TGCAGCGTTGAAGGTCAGAACACCGGGGAGCTGTTTTTT.

There are a few counts of this clone. This chain links TRBV12-5 with TRBJ2-1; TRBD2 matches at 11 bases. Germline V gene data show CDR1 as LGHNT and CDR2 as FRNRAP. V lost 6 bases, J lost 1 base, and 11 bases stayed unmatched. The length of the CDR3 is 18 residues. CDR3 region: CASGRGLAALMSYNEQFF. The CDR3 nucleotides are TGTGCTAGTGGCCGGGGACTAGCGGCCTTGATGTCCTACAATGAGCAGTTCTTC.

V gene TRBV6-1 combines with J gene TRBJ1-2; D is possibly TRBD1 (5 bases). Trimming removed 0 bases from V and 4 bases from J, with 9 bases in between. This CDR3 is built from 14 residues. CDR1 and CDR2 from the germline V gene are MNHNS and SASEGT. The CDR3 spells CASSEAGGGYGYTF. CDR3 bases: TGTGCCAGCAGTGAAGCTGGCGGGGGCTATGGCTACACCTTC.

The gene calls are TRBV5-6 and TRBJ2-5; TRBD2 matches at 11 bases. This CDR3 has 15 amino acids. Germline values: CDR1 SGHDT, CDR2 YYEEEE. V gave up 4 bases and J gave up 4 bases; unmatched junction bases: 6. The CDR3, as DNA: TGTGCCAGCAGCATCCGACTAGCGGGAATAGAGACCCAGTACTTC. Encoded protein: CASSIRLAGIETQYF.

J is TRBJ1-5 and V is TRBV4-1, with 7 bases aligning to TRBD1. This CDR3 has 15 amino acids. V was pared by 1 base and J by 7 bases, with 7 bases of the junction left unmatched. The germline gives CDR1 MGHRA, CDR2 YSYEKL. The CDR3 DNA is TGCGCCAGCAGCCAAGGTCCCACAGGGGTGCAGCCCCAGCATTTT. Protein: CASSQGPTGVQPQHF.

This chain links TRBV7-2 with TRBJ2-1; the D gene is possibly TRBD2 (5 bases). The CDR3 has 16 amino acids. Trimming removed 4 bases at V and 0 bases at J, with 13 bases between. Germline V gene data show CDR1 as SGHTA and CDR2 as FQGNSA. CDR3 sequence reads: CASSSQSGRSYNEQFF. CDR3 sequence (DNA): TGTGCCAGCAGCTCTCAGAGCGGTCGCTCCTACAATGAGCAGTTCTTC.

V gene TRBV7-3 combines with J gene TRBJ2-7; TRBD1 might be the D (7 bases). CDR3 length: 13 residues. The V end was cut by 1 base, the J end by 6 bases, with 10 bases between. CDR1 SGHTA and CDR2 FQGTGA come from the germline V gene. The CDR3 spells CASSLRGDSEQYF. The CDR3 nucleotides are TGTGCCAGCAGCTTAAGGGGGGACAGCGAGCAGTACTTC.

This rearrangement joins TRBV19 to TRBJ2-1; 10 bases align to TRBD2. CDR1 and CDR2 (germline): LNHDA, SQIVND (reference sequence). J gave up 4 bases and V 5 bases, and 8 bases lay outside the gene matches. CDR3 length: 16 residues. CDR3 sequence reads: CASSAQGSGRYNEQFF. The CDR3 DNA reads TGTGCCAGTAGTGCCCAGGGTAGCGGGAGGTACAATGAGCAGTTCTTC.

This rearrangement joins TRBV11-3 to TRBJ2-5, with 7 bases lining up with TRBD1. Trimming took 3 bases from V and 5 from J; bases not matched to a gene: 6. Germline V CDR1 and CDR2: SGHNT, YENEEA. The CDR3 covers 14 residues. CDR3 sequence: CASSFTGAGETQYF. CDR3 DNA sequence: TGTGCCAGCAGCTTTACAGGGGCAGGGGAGACCCAGTACTTC.

The CDR3 protein is CASSPEVTDTQYF. The CDR3 bases are TGTGCCAGCTCACCGGAGGTCACAGATACGCAGTATTTT. The genes are TRBV18 and TRBJ2-3; the D gene is possibly TRBD2 (5 bases). The V end was cut by 3 bases, the J end by 2 bases, with 6 bases between. The germline CDR1 and CDR2 sequences are KGHSH and LQKENI. The CDR3 runs 13 residues.

V gene TRBV5-1 combines with J gene TRBJ2-2; D might be TRBD1 (6 bases). V shed 0 bases and J shed 1 base, with 10 bases lying between them. This CDR3 has 16 residues. Germline assignment: CDR1 SGHRS and CDR2 YFSETQ. CDR3 amino acids: CASSLAGTMNTGELFF. CDR3 sequence (DNA): TGCGCCAGCAGCTTGGCCGGGACAATGAACACCGGGGAGCTGTTTTTT.

The sample holds a few counts of this clone. The chain has TRBV3-1 (or the pseudogene TRBV3-2) and TRBJ2-2, with 7 bases identical to TRBD2. The CDR3 sequence is 16 residues long. Trimming took 4 bases from V and 5 from J; bases not matched to a gene: 10. The germline CDR1 and CDR2 sequences are LGHDT and YNNKEL (reference sequence). The CDR3 sequence is CASSPAGGSRTGELFF. CDR3 sequence (DNA): TGTGCCAGCAGCCCCGCCGGGGGGTCGAGGACCGGGGAGCTGTTTTTT.

The CDR3 sequence: CASSFLQGLAGGRTGELFF. The CDR3 DNA reads TGTGCCAGCAGTTTTCTACAGGGGCTAGCGGGAGGGAGGACCGGGGAGCTGTTTTTT. This chain links TRBV21-1 with TRBJ2-2; no check of the table's D call, TRBD2, against the DNA was made. TRBV21-1 is a documented pseudogene. The CDR3 length is 19 residues.

The chain has TRBV6-5 and TRBJ1-6; D call uncertain. The length of the CDR3 is 14 residues. CDR1 is MNHEY, CDR2 SVGAGI, per germline. V was pared by 6 bases and J by 5 bases, with 11 bases between. The CDR3 bases are TGTGCCAGCAGACGGGAACGGAATAATTCACCCCTCCACTTT. Protein: CASRRERNNSPLHF.

This clone was picked up one time. V is TRBV7-9 and J is TRBJ1-4, with a weak D call TRBD1 (6 bases). Trimming took off 3 bases at V and 8 bases at J, with 13 bases between the two ends. The CDR3 totals 14 residues. Looked up from germline, CDR1 is SEHNR and CDR2 is FQNEAQ (reference sequence). The DNA of the CDR3 is TGTGCCAGCAGCTTTGACAGGCCCCCAGAAAAACTGTTTTTT. It codes for CASSFDRPPEKLFF.

This clone was picked up one time. The chain uses TRBV6-6 and TRBJ1-2; maybe TRBD1 (6 bases). Germline V gene lookup returns CDR1 MNHNY and CDR2 SVGAGI (reference sequence). Trimming removed 10 bases at V and 6 bases at J, with 18 bases between. The CDR3 sequence is 13 residues long. CDR3 nucleotide sequence: TGTGCCATCGACGGGGGGCCTTCAGATGGCTACACCTTC. Its protein product is CAIDGGPSDGYTF.

The V call is TRBV6-5, the J call TRBJ1-1, with D perhaps TRBD1 (5 bases). Germline V gene sequence: CDR1 MNHEY, CDR2 SVGAGI. With 0 bases removed from V and 5 bases from J, the gap between germline ends came to 13 bases. This CDR3 region has 15 residues. CDR3 region: CASSYSPGLRTEAFF. The CDR3 DNA follows: TGTGCCAGCAGTTACTCCCCAGGGTTAAGGACTGAAGCTTTCTTT.

This chain connects TRBV3-1 (or the pseudogene TRBV3-2) to TRBJ2-7; 13 bases agree with TRBD2. V lost 1 base to trimming and J lost 5 bases; unmatched junction nucleotides: 11. This CDR3 contains 18 residues. CDR1 is LGHDT, CDR2 YNNKEL, per germline (reference sequence). The CDR3 DNA reads as TGTGCCAGCAGCCAAGGGGAACTAGCGGGAGGGCCGGTTAACGAGCAGTACTTC. Translated: CASSQGELAGGPVNEQYF.

On this clone: One end of the junction does not line up with germline, which may come from a read error. This chain uses TRBV19 with TRBJ2-1, with TRBD2 identical over 11 bases. CDR3 length equals 13 residues. Germline V lookup: CDR1 LNHDA, CDR2 SQIVND (reference sequence). The DNA for the CDR3 is TGTGCCAGTAGAATAGCGGGGGGGAATGAGCAGTTCTTC. Translation: CASRIAGGNEQFF. The entire variable domain, with the rest obtained from reference TRBV19 and TRBJ2-1, is as follows: DGGITQSPKYLFRKEGQNVTLSCEQNLNHDAMYWYRQDPGQGLRLIYYSQIVNDFQKGDIAEGYSVSREKKESFPLTVTSAQKNPTAFYLCASRIAGGNEQFFGPGTRLTVL.

The chain recombines TRBV4-3 with TRBJ1-4; 9 bases are a match to TRBD1. Germline CDR1 reads LGHNA; CDR2 reads YSLEER. V gave up 4 bases and J gave up 8 bases; unmatched junction bases: 11. CDR3 length equals 16 residues. Here the CDR3 reads CASSPGMDRGGEKLFF. CDR3 bases: TGCGCCAGCAGCCCTGGGATGGACAGGGGAGGGGAAAAACTGTTTTTT.

The chain is built from TRBV30 and TRBJ1-3, with TRBD1 identical over 8 bases. CDR1 and CDR2 (germline): GTSNPN, SVGIG (reference sequence). The trim removed 3 bases at V and 0 bases at J, leaving 4 bases unmatched. The CDR3 totals 15 residues. Written as DNA, the CDR3 is TGTGCCTGGAGCCAGGACAGGGACTCTGGAAACACCATATATTTT. It is translated as CAWSQDRDSGNTIYF.

The gene calls are TRBV2 and TRBJ2-7; TRBD2 agrees at 7 bases. The CDR3 spans 14 residues. The V gene's germline CDR1 is SNHLY and CDR2 FYNNEI. V was clipped by 5 bases and J by 3 bases; unmatched bases: 7. CDR3 loop: CASSNRLAGYEQYF. The CDR3, as DNA: TGTGCCAGCAGTAACCGACTAGCCGGCTACGAGCAGTACTTC.

The rearrangement uses TRBV5-6 and TRBJ1-6, with D maybe TRBD1 (5 bases). CDR1 is SGHDT, CDR2 YYEEEE, per germline. This CDR3 has 14 residues. The germline V and J ends were trimmed by 5 bases and 9 bases, with 15 bases remaining between them. The CDR3 region is CASRKPGISSPLHF. CDR3 nucleotide sequence: TGTGCCAGCAGGAAACCAGGGATTTCTTCACCCCTCCACTTT.

The rearrangement links TRBV4-1 to TRBJ2-2; 8 bases are a match to TRBD1. The CDR3 extends over 17 amino acids. CDR1 is MGHRA and CDR2 is YSYEKL in the germline V gene. V shed 6 bases and J 6 bases; nucleotides not matched to a gene: 15. The CDR3 protein is CASRSTITRGPAGELFF. CDR3 sequence (DNA): TGCGCCAGCAGATCGACTATAACCAGGGGGCCGGCCGGGGAGCTGTTTTTT.